The 23 T cell receptor beta chains below were found in one sample sequenced in a study of radiotherapy plus CTLA-4 blockade in lung cancer. The assay was immunoSEQ multiplex PCR, and TCRdb's table has in-frame clones only and misses some. The sample lists 70,000 to 100,000 clones; around 87% were seen once. The source was peripheral blood, collected from a patient treated with radiotherapy plus ipilimumab. The receptors shown here come from a human donor with non-small cell lung cancer who had a partial response to radiotherapy plus ipilimumab.

The CDR3 here is CASILTGGREEQFF. The CDR3 DNA is TGTGCCAGCATCCTTACCGGCGGGAGGGAGGAGCAGTTCTTC. The V and J genes are TRBV7-9 and TRBJ2-1, with TRBD2 matching over 9 bases. Trimming cost V 7 bases and J 10 bases; bases outside gene matches: 11. This CDR3 is 14 amino acids long. Germline CDR1 and CDR2: SEHNR and FQNEAQ (reference sequence).

The rearrangement joins TRBV28 to TRBJ2-3; TRBD2 matches at 11 bases. Unmatched junction bases numbered 14, after V lost 8 bases and J lost 1 base. Germline CDR1 and CDR2: MDHEN and SYDVKM. The CDR3 covers 18 residues. This CDR3 reads CASPPGTSGWGGTDTQYF. The CDR3 coding sequence is TGTGCCAGCCCCCCCGGGACTAGCGGATGGGGGGGCACAGATACGCAGTATTTT.

The V call is TRBV5-4, the J call TRBJ1-1; the match to TRBD1 covers 8 bases. This CDR3 contains 16 residues. Germline V gene sequence: CDR1 SGHNT, CDR2 YYREEE (reference sequence). The V and J ends lost 4 bases and 1 base, in that order; junction bases with no gene match: 9. The DNA of the CDR3 is TGTGCCAGCAGCCAAGTCTCAGGGGGCCCGAACACTGAAGCTTTCTTT. Encoded protein: CASSQVSGGPNTEAFF.

The CDR3 DNA is TGTGCCAGCAGCTCCAGAGGGCCATCCGAGCAGTACGTC. Translating gives CASSSRGPSEQYV. The genes are TRBV7-9 and TRBJ2-7, with D tentatively TRBD2 (5 bases). The CDR3 spans 13 residues. V was shortened by 4 bases and J by 6 bases, with 13 bases between the two germline ends. From germline, CDR1 is SEHNR and CDR2 FQNEAQ (reference sequence).

This chain connects TRBV19 to TRBJ1-6; D call uncertain. Germline-derived CDR1 and CDR2 are LNHDA and SQIVND (reference sequence). The CDR3 length is 12 residues. V was shortened by 4 bases and J by 8 bases, with 6 bases between the two germline ends. The CDR3 sequence: CASSTSDSPLHF. In DNA form, the CDR3 reads TGTGCCAGTAGTACCTCAGATTCACCCCTCCACTTT.

This rearrangement joins TRBV6-4 to TRBJ2-7; 10 bases agree with TRBD2. The length of the CDR3 is 16 residues. V lost 0 bases to trimming and J lost 4 bases; unmatched junction nucleotides: 6. Looked up from germline, CDR1 is MRHNA and CDR2 is SNTAGT. CDR3 residues: CASSDSGAGGPYEQYV. The CDR3 nucleotides read TGTGCCAGCAGTGACTCAGGAGCGGGAGGGCCTTACGAGCAGTACGTC.

The CDR3 bases are TGTGCCAGTAGTATCACAGGGATCGGTCAGCCCCAGCATTTT. Its protein product is CASSITGIGQPQHF. The chain links TRBV19 to TRBJ1-5; possible D gene TRBD1, 6 bases. The CDR3 extends over 14 amino acids. V gave up 3 bases and J gave up 6 bases, with 12 bases separating them. The germline V gene encodes CDR1 LNHDA and CDR2 SQIVND (reference sequence).

The chain couples TRBV7-8 to TRBJ2-7; D might be TRBD2 (5 bases). V shed 1 base and J shed 2 bases, with 12 bases lying between them. The V gene's germline CDR1 is SGHVS and CDR2 FQNEAQ. The CDR3 spans 15 residues. CDR3 DNA sequence: TGTGCCAGCAGCTTAGGTGTGGGAGCAACCTACGAGCAGTACTTC. Protein product: CASSLGVGATYEQYF.

The rearrangement links TRBV9 to TRBJ1-2; TRBD1 matches 8 bases. This CDR3 comprises 15 residues. The V gene end was trimmed by 0 bases and the J gene end by 4 bases; junction bases not matched to a gene: 5. CDR1 and CDR2 (germline): SGDLS, YYNGEE. The CDR3 DNA reads as TGTGCCAGCAGCGTAGCGGCAGGGGGCTCCTATGGCTACACCTTC. The encoded protein is CASSVAAGGSYGYTF.

The CDR3 region is CSVLERGSNTGELFF. DNA of the CDR3: TGCAGCGTCTTGGAGCGGGGCTCGAACACCGGGGAGCTGTTTTTT. V gene TRBV29-1 combines with J gene TRBJ2-2, with 7 bases that match TRBD2. V trimming: 6 bases; J trimming: 0 bases; junction bases outside the gene matches: 7. CDR3 size: 15 residues. Looked up from germline, CDR1 is SQVTM and CDR2 is ANQGSEA.

In this sample, this clone turned up once. The chain combines TRBV29-1 with TRBJ1-3; 9 positions agree with TRBD1. The length of the CDR3 is 16 residues. In germline, CDR1 is SQVTM, CDR2 ANQGSEA. V lost 7 bases, J lost 5 bases, and 15 bases stayed unmatched. CDR3 residues: CSGSYRTGEGRNTIYF. CDR3 in DNA: TGCAGCGGAAGTTACCGGACAGGGGAGGGTAGAAACACCATATATTTT.

J is TRBJ2-5 and V is TRBV7-9; a possible D gene is TRBD1 (6 bases). Germline CDR1 reads SEHNR; CDR2 reads FQNEAQ (reference sequence). V was trimmed by 5 bases and J by 1 base, leaving 11 bases between them. This CDR3 contains 14 residues. The CDR3 DNA sequence: TGTGCCAGCAGCCTCCCGGACAGCCAAGAGACCCAGTACTTC. It yields the protein CASSLPDSQETQYF.

The chain has TRBV7-2 and TRBJ2-1; no firm D call. Trimming left V 3 bases short and J 12 bases short, with 9 bases between. Germline V CDR1 and CDR2: SGHTA, FQGNSA. The CDR3 sequence is 11 residues long. The CDR3 DNA reads as TGTGCCAGCAGCTTGTTATACGGGCAGTTCTTC. It specifies CASSLLYGQFF.

The J gene is TRBJ2-3, the V gene TRBV11-3, with 10 bases lining up with TRBD2. The CDR3 totals 17 residues. CDR1 is SGHNT and CDR2 is YENEEA in the germline V gene. J gave up 4 bases and V 1 base, and 8 bases lay outside the gene matches. As DNA, the CDR3 is TGTGCCAGCAGCTTAGTCCCCAGCGGGAGGGGTGCAGATACGCAGTATTTT. Its protein is CASSLVPSGRGADTQYF.

The rearrangement uses TRBV15 and TRBJ2-1; TRBD2 matches 9 bases. V gave up 0 bases and J gave up 8 bases; unmatched junction bases: 11. In germline, CDR1 is LNHNV, CDR2 YYDKDF (reference sequence). CDR3 length: 17 amino acids. In DNA, the CDR3 is TGTGCCACCAGCAGAGATCCAGCGGGAGGTCGGGATGATGAGCAGTTCTTC. This gives the protein CATSRDPAGGRDDEQFF.

The chain has TRBV19 and TRBJ1-6; D not resolved. CDR1 is LNHDA, CDR2 SQIVND, per germline (reference sequence). The CDR3 runs to 15 residues. The V and J ends lost 7 bases and 7 bases respectively, with 17 bases between them. The CDR3 sequence is CASTMEGVGNSPLHF. The DNA for the CDR3 is TGTGCCAGTACTATGGAGGGAGTTGGAAATTCACCCCTCCACTTT. Supplemented by reference TRBV19 and TRBJ1-6, the full variable domain reads DGGITQSPKYLFRKEGQNVTLSCEQNLNHDAMYWYRQDPGQGLRLIYYSQIVNDFQKGDIAEGYSVSREKKESFPLTVTSAQKNPTAFYLCASTMEGVGNSPLHFGNGTRLTVT.

Comments on this clone: Sequence at one end of the junction differs from germline and may be a read error. This chain uses TRBV6-6 with TRBJ1-4; TRBD1 is a possible D gene (6 bases). Germline V gene sequence: CDR1 MNHNY, CDR2 SVGAGI (reference sequence). This CDR3 spans 15 amino acids. CDR3 DNA sequence: TGTGCCGGCAGAGCTTCAGGGGCAACTAATGAAAAACTGTTTTTT. Encoded protein: CAGRASGATNEKLFF.

The rearrangement links TRBV9 to TRBJ2-3; D remains ambiguous. Trimming left V 4 bases short and J 1 base short, with 10 bases between. This CDR3 is built from 14 residues. Germline V gene data show CDR1 as SGDLS and CDR2 as YYNGEE. Here the CDR3 DNA reads TGTGCCAGCAGCCCCCGAAGCGGCACAGATACGCAGTATTTT. Its protein is CASSPRSGTDTQYF.

This chain connects TRBV19 to TRBJ1-2; weak D call: TRBD1 (5 bases). V was trimmed by 3 bases and J by 6 bases, leaving 17 bases between them. The CDR3 contains 15 residues. Germline V gives CDR1 LNHDA, CDR2 SQIVND (reference sequence). CDR3 sequence reads: CASSMAIERGHGYTF. For the CDR3, the DNA is TGTGCCAGTAGTATGGCTATCGAGCGGGGACATGGCTACACCTTC. The complete variable domain, with remaining parts taken from reference TRBV19 and TRBJ1-2, reads DGGITQSPKYLFRKEGQNVTLSCEQNLNHDAMYWYRQDPGQGLRLIYYSQIVNDFQKGDIAEGYSVSREKKESFPLTVTSAQKNPTAFYLCASSMAIERGHGYTFGSGTRLTVV.

The chain combines TRBV4-2 with TRBJ2-7, with 11 positions matching TRBD2. V dropped 3 bases and J dropped 0; count of bases not matched to a gene: 1. The CDR3 runs 15 residues. Germline V gene data show CDR1 as LGHNA and CDR2 as YNFKEQ. Here the CDR3 DNA reads TGTGCCAGCAGCCAGACTAGCGGGGCCTCCTACGAGCAGTACTTC. This translates into CASSQTSGASYEQYF.

The chain links TRBV6-5 to TRBJ1-1, with D maybe TRBD1 (6 bases). Germline-derived CDR1 and CDR2 are MNHEY and SVGAGI. There are 15 residues in the CDR3. The V end lost 8 bases, the J end lost 4 bases, and 20 bases lay between the germline ends. The CDR3: CASRTDRGSATEAFF. CDR3 bases: TGTGCCAGCCGAACCGATAGGGGGTCGGCCACTGAAGCTTTCTTT.

This rearrangement joins TRBV4-3 to TRBJ2-1; 9 positions agree with TRBD2. There are 19 residues in the CDR3. Germline loops: CDR1 LGHNA, CDR2 YSLEER. V shed 0 bases and J 0 bases; nucleotides not matched to a gene: 9. In DNA form, the CDR3 reads TGCGCCAGCAGCCAAGAGAGAGCGGGAGGTCCCAGCTCCTACAATGAGCAGTTCTTC. Its translation is CASSQERAGGPSSYNEQFF.

The genes are TRBV5-1 and TRBJ2-1, with TRBD2 as a possible D gene (6 bases). Germline loops: CDR1 SGHRS, CDR2 YFSETQ. Trimming stripped 0 bases from V and 8 bases from J, with 12 bases between. The CDR3 consists of 14 residues. CDR3 sequence (DNA): TGCGCCAGCAGCTTGGTACGGGGGTTGGATGAGCAGTTCTTC. Translated, it gives CASSLVRGLDEQFF.